This T cell receptor beta chain was recorded in a study of OX40 agonist ivuxolimab in advanced cancers. Background on the study: People in dose escalation had one of these cancers: hepatocellular carcinoma, melanoma, renal cell or head and neck cancer.

Assay used: immunoSEQ multiplex PCR; TCRdb lists only in-frame clones, some missing. This table has 60,000 or so clones, roughly 93% appearing once. Points from the study as a whole: Low normalized T-cell clonal expansion was additionally recorded for some nonresponders. Partial responders receiving 0.1-3.0 mg/kg showed among the lowest clonal expansion. Clones of CD4+ and CD8+ blood T cells grew by week 6 at doses of 0.1 to 3.0 mg/kg.

About this clone itself: Its antigen is currently unknown.

The CDR3 sequence is 13 residues long. Trimming took 2 bases from V and 5 from J, leaving 7 bases between them. CDR1 SGHNT and CDR2 YENEEA come from the germline V gene. The gene calls are TRBV11-3 and TRBJ2-1; D ambiguous. Sequences were derived from CD4+ or CD8+ T cells sorted from blood, sampled in a trial of the OX40 agonist ivuxolimab. The clonotype was recovered from an adult with an advanced solid tumor such as melanoma, head and neck, liver or kidney cancer. The CDR3: CASSLPGNNEQFF. The DNA for the CDR3 is TGTGCCAGCAGCTTACCTGGGAACAATGAGCAGTTCTTC.